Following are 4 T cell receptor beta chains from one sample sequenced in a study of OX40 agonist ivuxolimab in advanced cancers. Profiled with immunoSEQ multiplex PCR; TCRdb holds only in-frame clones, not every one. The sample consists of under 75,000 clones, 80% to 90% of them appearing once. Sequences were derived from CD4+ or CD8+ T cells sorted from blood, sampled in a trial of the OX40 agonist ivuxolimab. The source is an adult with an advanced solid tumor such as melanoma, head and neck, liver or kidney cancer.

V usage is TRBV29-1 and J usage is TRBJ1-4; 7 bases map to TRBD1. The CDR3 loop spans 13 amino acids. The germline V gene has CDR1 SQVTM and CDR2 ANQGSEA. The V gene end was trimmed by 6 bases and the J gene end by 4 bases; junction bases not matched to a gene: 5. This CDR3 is CSVETGDNEKLFF. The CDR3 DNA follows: TGCAGCGTAGAAACAGGGGATAATGAAAAACTGTTTTTT.

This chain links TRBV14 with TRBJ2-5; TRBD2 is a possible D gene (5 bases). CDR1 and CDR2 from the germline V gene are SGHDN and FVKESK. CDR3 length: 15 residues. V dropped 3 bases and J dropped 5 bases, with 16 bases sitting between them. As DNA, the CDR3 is TGTGCCAGCAGCCACCTTTTGGAGCCGGGGGAGACCCAGTACTTC. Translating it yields CASSHLLEPGETQYF.

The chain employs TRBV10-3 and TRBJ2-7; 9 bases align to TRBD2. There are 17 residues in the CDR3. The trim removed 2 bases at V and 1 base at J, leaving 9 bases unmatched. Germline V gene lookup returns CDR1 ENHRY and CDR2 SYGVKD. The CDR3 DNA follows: TGTGCCATCAGTGAGACCCCCGGGACTAGCCTTTCCTACGAGCAGTACTTC. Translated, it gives CAISETPGTSLSYEQYF.

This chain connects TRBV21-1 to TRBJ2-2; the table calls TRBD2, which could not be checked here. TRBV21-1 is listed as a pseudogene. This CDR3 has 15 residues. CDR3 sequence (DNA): TGTGCCAGCAGCACCCGGGAAGGAAACACCGGGGAGCTGTTTTTT. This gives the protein CASSTREGNTGELFF.